This T cell receptor beta chain was documented in a study of blood T cell repertoires in COVID-19. In the study overall: Spain, Italy and the United States supplied samples that represented acute and convalescent COVID-19. Sources were T cells, B-cell-depleted T cells, or PBMCs; the material itself was cDNA or gDNA.

Authors' methods: From reference gene primer amplification, estimates of nucleated cell counts were derived. TCRdb's table, derived via immunoSEQ multiplex PCR, lists solely in-frame clones and lacks some. The D gene and trimming were derived from the DNA, and the V and J assignments and clone size from that table. This table has about 100,000 clones, about 90% appearing once. CDR1 and CDR2 from the germline V gene are LNHDA and SQIVND (reference sequence). V shed 5 bases and J shed 3 bases, with 20 bases lying between them. The CDR3 runs to 16 residues. Sequenced input: peripheral blood. V usage is TRBV19 and J usage is TRBJ2-7; a possible D gene is TRBD2 (7 bases). The source is a man aged 25-45 years in a cohort sampled during active COVID-19. This chain's CDR3 is CASSPLGGGQHYEQYF. In DNA form, the CDR3 reads TGTGCCAGTAGTCCCCTTGGCGGGGGCCAACACTACGAGCAGTACTTC.